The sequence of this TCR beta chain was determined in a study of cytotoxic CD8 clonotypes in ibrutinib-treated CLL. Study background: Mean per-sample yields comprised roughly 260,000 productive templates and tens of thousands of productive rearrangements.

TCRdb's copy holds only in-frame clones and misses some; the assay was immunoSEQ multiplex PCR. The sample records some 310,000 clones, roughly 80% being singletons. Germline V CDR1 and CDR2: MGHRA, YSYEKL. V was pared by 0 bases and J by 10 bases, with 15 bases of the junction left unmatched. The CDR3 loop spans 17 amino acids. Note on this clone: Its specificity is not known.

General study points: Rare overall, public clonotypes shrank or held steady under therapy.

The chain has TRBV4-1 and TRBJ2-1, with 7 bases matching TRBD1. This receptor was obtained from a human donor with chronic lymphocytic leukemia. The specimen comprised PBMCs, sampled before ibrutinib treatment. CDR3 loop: CASSQDWGQGDLEEQFF. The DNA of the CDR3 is TGCGCCAGCAGCCAAGATTGGGGGCAGGGGGACCTCGAGGAGCAGTTCTTC.